Below, 9 T cell receptor beta chains from the same sample are listed, as sequenced in a study of cytomegalovirus exposure and HLA in healthy donors. The primer mix had 60 Vbeta and 13 Jbeta primers. Some clones are missing from TCRdb's copy, which holds only in-frame ones; the method was immunoSEQ multiplex PCR. The sample lists about 140,000 clones, roughly 80% occurring once. Material for sequencing was PBMCs. The source of these receptors is a female donor in good health and CMV-seronegative.

This clone was counted a few times. One end of the junction varies from germline; a read error may be responsible. The chain combines TRBV7-9 with TRBJ2-5, with 11 bases lining up with TRBD2. Germline-derived CDR1 and CDR2 are SEHNR and FQNEAQ (reference sequence). The CDR3 covers 14 residues. CDR3 sequence: CASSLAGGRETQYF. The CDR3 DNA reads as TGTGCCAGCAGCCTAGCGGGAGGTAGGGAGACCCAGTACTTC. The whole variable domain, remainder taken from reference TRBV7-9 and TRBJ2-5, is DTGVSQNPRHKITKRGQNVTFRCDPISEHNRLYWYRQTLGQGPEFLTYFQNEAQLEKSRLLSDRFSAERPKGSFSTLEIQRTEQGDSAMYLCASSLAGGRETQYFGPGTRLLVL.

The chain uses TRBV19 and TRBJ2-7, with 8 bases matching TRBD2. J lost 2 bases, V lost 5 bases, and 11 bases had no gene match. This CDR3 comprises 16 residues. CDR1 and CDR2 (germline): LNHDA, SQIVND (reference sequence). For the CDR3, the DNA is TGTGCCAGTAGTCCCCTTAGGACTAGCAGACCCTACGAGCAGTACTTC. As protein: CASSPLRTSRPYEQYF.

A remark on this clone: Here the CDR3 omits its conserved ending phenylalanine or tryptophan, so a read error is the likely source. This CDR3 reads CAWATNDYSNQPQHV. The CDR3 region has the DNA TGTGCCTGGGCAACGAACGATTATAGCAATCAGCCCCAGCATGTT. The V call is TRBV30, the J call TRBJ1-5; D unresolved. This CDR3 is built from 15 residues. Trimming stripped 5 bases from V and 0 bases from J, with 14 bases between. The V gene's germline CDR1 is GTSNPN and CDR2 SVGIG (reference sequence).

CDR3 DNA: TGTGCCAGCAGCCCCGGGACAGGGGGCAATGAGCAGTTCTTC. Its protein product is CASSPGTGGNEQFF. The chain couples TRBV28 to TRBJ2-1; TRBD1 agrees at 11 bases. The CDR3 extends over 14 amino acids. Trimming cost V 6 bases and J 6 bases; bases outside gene matches: 4. Per germline, CDR1 MDHEN and CDR2 SYDVKM.

In DNA form, the CDR3 reads TGTGCCAGCAGTTTTGTTCGACGGTTGCGGGACGCGAACAATGAGCAGTTCTTC. This translates into CASSFVRRLRDANNEQFF. The rearrangement links TRBV28 to TRBJ2-1; a possible D gene is TRBD2 (6 bases). Germline V gives CDR1 MDHEN, CDR2 SYDVKM. The CDR3 loop spans 18 amino acids. Trimming left V 3 bases short and J 5 bases short, with 23 bases between. Filled out from reference TRBV28 and TRBJ2-1, the complete variable domain reads DVKVTQSSRYLVKRTGEKVFLECVQDMDHENMFWYRQDPGLGLRLIYFSYDVKMKEKGDIPEGYSVSREKKERFSLILESASTNQTSMYLCASSFVRRLRDANNEQFFGPGTRLTVL.

A few counts support this clone. The rearrangement joins TRBV18 to TRBJ1-2; D may be TRBD1 (6 bases). V was pared by 0 bases and J by 2 bases, with 10 bases between. This CDR3 has 15 residues. Germline CDR1 is KGHSH and CDR2 is LQKENI. CDR3 loop: CASSPPMGQNYGYTF. The CDR3 nucleotides read TGTGCCAGCTCACCACCGATGGGACAAAACTATGGCTACACCTTC. The complete variable domain, with remaining parts taken from reference TRBV18 and TRBJ1-2, reads NAGVMQNPRHLVRRRGQEARLRCSPMKGHSHVYWYRQLPEEGLKFMVYLQKENIIDESGMPKERFSAEFPKEGPSILRIQQVVRGDSAAYFCASSPPMGQNYGYTFGSGTRLTVV.

The V gene is TRBV5-1, the J gene TRBJ2-1; D is unresolved. Germline values: CDR1 SGHRS, CDR2 YFSETQ. The ends were cut back, 0 bases at V and 10 bases at J, with 11 bases in the middle. The CDR3 is 13 amino acids. The CDR3 here is CASSLADKTEQFF. The CDR3 DNA follows: TGCGCCAGCAGCTTGGCCGACAAGACGGAGCAGTTCTTC.

This chain links TRBV28 with TRBJ2-2, with 10 positions matching TRBD1. V shed 1 base and J 4 bases; nucleotides not matched to a gene: 6. The CDR3 has 17 amino acids. Looked up from germline, CDR1 is MDHEN and CDR2 is SYDVKM. CDR3 loop: CASSLSGQGHGTGELFF. CDR3 DNA: TGTGCCAGCAGTTTATCGGGACAGGGGCATGGCACCGGGGAGCTGTTTTTT.

This clone came up a few times. The chain carries TRBV6-5 and TRBJ2-2; the match to TRBD1 covers 10 bases. The ends lost 10 bases at V and 3 bases at J; junction bases unmatched: 5. Germline lookup yields CDR1 MNHEY and CDR2 SVGAGI. The CDR3 length is 14 residues. CDR3 loop: CATGTGDYTGELFF. CDR3 DNA: TGTGCCACCGGGACAGGGGATTACACCGGGGAGCTGTTTTTT.